This TCR beta chain was found in a study of blood T cell repertoires in COVID-19. For the study at large: Sources were T cells, B-cell-depleted T cells, or PBMCs; the material itself was cDNA or gDNA.

This CDR3 is 16 amino acids long. Germline V gene data show CDR1 as MNHEY and CDR2 as SVGAGI. V was trimmed by 0 bases and J by 2 bases, leaving 14 bases between them. Method: immunoSEQ multiplex PCR; TCRdb's copy keeps in-frame clones and lacks some. The table includes 8,500 to 13,000 clones, around four fifths detected once. This clone was counted between two and nine times. The receptor comes from a human donor in a cohort sampled during active COVID-19. The chain uses TRBV6-5 and TRBJ2-7; possibly TRBD2 for D (5 bases). The sample was peripheral blood. CDR3 in DNA: TGTGCCAGCAGTTACTCGCAATCGTGGGGAGCCTACGAGCAGTACTTC. It encodes CASSYSQSWGAYEQYF.